This T cell receptor (beta chain) was sequenced in a study of blood T cells in healthy people across ages. Study-wide results and caveats: Older age went with lower TCR beta diversity per million T cells, in a roughly linear way.

In the case of this clonotype: Its antigen is unidentified.

No fewer than 5 micrograms of total RNA were isolated from every sample. Next came a second PCR, run for about 6 to 12 cycles, which used a sample-barcoded 5' primer along with a J-beta primer mix. TCRdb called the 5' RACE reads again in MiXCR, with one record for every CDR3 protein. The table lists more than 650,000 distinct CDR3 sequences, under 30% of them singletons. This same sample was also part of a study on T cells of mothers and their children. That work states: Samples came from a few healthy Caucasian mothers and their six children. During the second PCR, the M1S primer introduced sample barcodes along with 2-4 random nucleotides.

The receptor's source is a boy between 10 and 17 years old in good health. Sequencing was carried out using blood.

The CDR3 loop is CASSYSLQGRLHEQYF. The CDR3 DNA reads as TGTGCCAGCAGTTACTCGTTGCAGGGCCGCCTCCACGAGCAGTACTTC. The rearrangement links TRBV6-6 to TRBJ2-7, with D tentatively TRBD1 (5 bases). The CDR3 sequence is 16 residues long. Trimming took off 0 bases at V and 5 bases at J, with 17 bases between the two ends. Germline lookup yields CDR1 MNHNY and CDR2 SVGAGI (reference sequence).